A single sample is the source of the 6 T cell receptor beta chains below, sequenced in a study of blood T cell repertoires in COVID-19. Sequencing used immunoSEQ multiplex PCR; TCRdb keeps in-frame clones, though not all of them. The repertoire holds about 370,000 clones, with about 89% as singletons. The sequenced sample was peripheral blood. These receptors all stem from a woman younger than 45 with COVID-19, enrolled during active disease.

This chain links TRBV5-1 with TRBJ2-2; TRBD2 agrees at 10 bases. V lost 0 bases to trimming and J lost 5 bases; unmatched junction nucleotides: 4. Germline V gives CDR1 SGHRS, CDR2 YFSETQ. The CDR3 is made up of 16 amino acids. The DNA of the CDR3 is TGCGCCAGCAGCTTGGAGGAACTAGCGGGAACCGGGGAGCTGTTTTTT. This codes for CASSLEELAGTGELFF.

This chain uses TRBV7-8 with TRBJ2-2, with TRBD1 as a possible D gene (5 bases). Trimming cost V 3 bases and J 3 bases, with 8 bases left between them. The germline V gene encodes CDR1 SGHVS and CDR2 FQNEAQ. The CDR3 runs to 14 residues. CDR3 nucleotides: TGTGCCAGCAGCTTGGGGCACTACACCGGGGAGCTGTTTTTT. Its protein product is CASSLGHYTGELFF. The complete variable domain, with remaining parts taken from reference TRBV7-8 and TRBJ2-2, reads GAGVSQSPRYKVAKRGQDVALRCDPISGHVSLFWYQQALGQGPEFLTYFQNEAQLDKSGLPSDRFFAERPEGSVSTLKIQRTQQEDSAVYLCASSLGHYTGELFFGEGSRLTVL.

The V gene is TRBV7-2, the J gene TRBJ2-7, with a possible D match to TRBD2 (6 bases). V was pared by 5 bases and J by 2 bases, with 13 bases between. The CDR3 spans 14 residues. Germline V gene lookup returns CDR1 SGHTA and CDR2 FQGNSA. The CDR3 here is CASSLRLGTYEQYF. As DNA, the CDR3 is TGTGCCAGCAGCCTTAGACTAGGGACCTACGAGCAGTACTTC.

This chain joins TRBV6-5 and TRBJ1-2, with TRBD1 as a possible D gene (5 bases). V lost 8 bases and J lost 0, with 7 bases in between. The CDR3 has 12 residues. Germline-derived CDR1 and CDR2 are MNHEY and SVGAGI. In nucleotides, the CDR3 is TGTGCCAGCTCACAGGCTAACTATGGCTACACCTTC. This sequence encodes CASSQANYGYTF.

The V gene is TRBV6-5, the J gene TRBJ2-7; a weak D match, TRBD1 (6 bases). Germline lookup yields CDR1 MNHEY and CDR2 SVGAGI. With 6 bases removed from V and 0 bases from J, the gap between germline ends came to 9 bases. The CDR3 sequence is 13 residues long. The CDR3 nucleotides are TGTGCCAGCAGGCACAGGGTCTCCTACGAGCAGTACTTC. It codes for CASRHRVSYEQYF.

The genes are TRBV29-1 and TRBJ1-1; no clear D gene. V was clipped by 8 bases and J by 5 bases, with 15 bases between them. This CDR3 comprises 12 residues. Germline V gene lookup returns CDR1 SQVTM and CDR2 ANQGSEA. The CDR3 coding sequence is TGCAGCTATCTGGGAGGGCCTACTGAAGCTTTCTTT. Amino acid sequence: CSYLGGPTEAFF.